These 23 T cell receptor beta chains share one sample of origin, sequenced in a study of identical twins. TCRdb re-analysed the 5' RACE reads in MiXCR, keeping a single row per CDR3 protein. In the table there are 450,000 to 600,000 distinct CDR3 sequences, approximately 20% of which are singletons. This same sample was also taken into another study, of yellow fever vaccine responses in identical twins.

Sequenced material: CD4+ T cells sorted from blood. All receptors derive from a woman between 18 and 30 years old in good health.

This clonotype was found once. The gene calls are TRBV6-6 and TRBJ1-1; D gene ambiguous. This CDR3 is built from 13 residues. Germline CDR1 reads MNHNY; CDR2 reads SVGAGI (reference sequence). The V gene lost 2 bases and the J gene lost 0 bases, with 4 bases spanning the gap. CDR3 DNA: TGTGCCAGCAGTTACGACCTGAACACTGAAGCTTTCTTT. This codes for CASSYDLNTEAFF.

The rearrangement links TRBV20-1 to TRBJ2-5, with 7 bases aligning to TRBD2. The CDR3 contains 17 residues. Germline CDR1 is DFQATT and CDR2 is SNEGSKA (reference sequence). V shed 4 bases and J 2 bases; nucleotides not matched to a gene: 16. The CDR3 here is CSAIPLYSGRFQETQYF. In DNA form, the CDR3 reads TGCAGTGCTATCCCACTATATAGCGGGCGTTTTCAAGAGACCCAGTACTTC.

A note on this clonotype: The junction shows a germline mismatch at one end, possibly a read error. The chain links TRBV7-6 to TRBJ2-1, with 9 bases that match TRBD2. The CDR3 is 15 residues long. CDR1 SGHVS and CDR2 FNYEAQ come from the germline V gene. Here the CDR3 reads CTSRLGLAGNNEQFF. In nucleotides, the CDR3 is TGTACCAGCAGGCTCGGGCTAGCGGGAAACAATGAGCAGTTCTTC.

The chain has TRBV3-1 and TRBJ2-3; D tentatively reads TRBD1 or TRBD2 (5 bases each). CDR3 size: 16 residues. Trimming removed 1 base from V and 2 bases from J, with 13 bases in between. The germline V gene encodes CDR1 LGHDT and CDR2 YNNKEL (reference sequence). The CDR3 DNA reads TGTGCCAGCAGCCAAGGAATGGGGGATTACACAGATACGCAGTATTTT. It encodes CASSQGMGDYTDTQYF.

CDR3 in amino acids: CASTRSGNTIYF. The CDR3 coding sequence is TGTGCCAGCACTCGTTCTGGAAACACCATATATTTT. The rearrangement links TRBV7-9 to TRBJ1-3; D is undetermined. Germline CDR1 and CDR2: SEHNR and FQNEAQ (reference sequence). Trimming removed 7 bases from V and 1 base from J, with 5 bases in between. This CDR3 is built from 12 residues.

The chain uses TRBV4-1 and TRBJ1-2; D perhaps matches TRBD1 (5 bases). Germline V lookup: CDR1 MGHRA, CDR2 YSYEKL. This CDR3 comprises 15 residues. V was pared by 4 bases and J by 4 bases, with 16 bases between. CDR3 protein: CASSPGPEGLYGYTF. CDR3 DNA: TGCGCCAGCAGCCCGGGGCCAGAGGGGCTCTATGGCTACACCTTC.

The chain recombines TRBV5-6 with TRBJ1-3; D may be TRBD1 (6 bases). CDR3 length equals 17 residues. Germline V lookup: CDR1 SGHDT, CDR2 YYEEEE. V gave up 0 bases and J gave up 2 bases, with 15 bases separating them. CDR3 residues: CASSLEGVTLAGNTIYF. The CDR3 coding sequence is TGTGCCAGCAGCTTGGAGGGGGTGACATTGGCTGGAAACACCATATATTTT.

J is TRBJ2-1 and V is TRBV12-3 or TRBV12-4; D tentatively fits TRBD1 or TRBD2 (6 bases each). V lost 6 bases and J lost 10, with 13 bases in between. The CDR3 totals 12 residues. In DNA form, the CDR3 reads TGTGCCAGCAGACCCACAGGGAGGGAGCAGTTCTTC. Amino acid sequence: CASRPTGREQFF.

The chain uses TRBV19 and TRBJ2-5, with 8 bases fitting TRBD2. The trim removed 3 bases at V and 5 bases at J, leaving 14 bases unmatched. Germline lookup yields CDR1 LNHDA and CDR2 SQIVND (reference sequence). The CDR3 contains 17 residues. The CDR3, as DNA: TGTGCCAGTAGTATGTCTACTAGCGGATCCAGGAGTGAGACCCAGTACTTC. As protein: CASSMSTSGSRSETQYF.

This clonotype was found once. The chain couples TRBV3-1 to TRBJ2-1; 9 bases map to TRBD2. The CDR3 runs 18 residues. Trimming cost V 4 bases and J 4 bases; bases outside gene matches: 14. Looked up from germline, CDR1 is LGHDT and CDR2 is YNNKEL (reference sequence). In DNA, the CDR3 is TGTGCCAGCAGCCTCAGCACTTGGCGGGGGGGCCCATACAATGAGCAGTTCTTC. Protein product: CASSLSTWRGGPYNEQFF.

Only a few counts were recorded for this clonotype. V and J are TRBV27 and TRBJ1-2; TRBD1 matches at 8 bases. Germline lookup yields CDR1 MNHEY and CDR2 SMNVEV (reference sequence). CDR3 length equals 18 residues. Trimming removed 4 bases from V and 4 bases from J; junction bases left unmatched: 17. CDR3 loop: CASSSSGTGGRWGYGYTF. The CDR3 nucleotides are TGTGCCAGCAGTTCCTCAGGGACAGGTGGCCGATGGGGCTATGGCTACACCTTC.

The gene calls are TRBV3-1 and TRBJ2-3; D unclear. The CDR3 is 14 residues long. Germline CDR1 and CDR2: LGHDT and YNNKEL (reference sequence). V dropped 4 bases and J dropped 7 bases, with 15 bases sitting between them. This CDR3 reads CASSPTQIANTQYF. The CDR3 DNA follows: TGTGCCAGCAGCCCCACCCAAATCGCGAATACGCAGTATTTT.

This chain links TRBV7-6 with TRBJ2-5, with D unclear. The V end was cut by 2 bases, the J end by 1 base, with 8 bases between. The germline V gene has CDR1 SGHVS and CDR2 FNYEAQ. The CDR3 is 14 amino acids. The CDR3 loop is CASSLSALQETQYF. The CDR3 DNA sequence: TGTGCCAGCAGCTTATCCGCACTCCAAGAGACCCAGTACTTC.

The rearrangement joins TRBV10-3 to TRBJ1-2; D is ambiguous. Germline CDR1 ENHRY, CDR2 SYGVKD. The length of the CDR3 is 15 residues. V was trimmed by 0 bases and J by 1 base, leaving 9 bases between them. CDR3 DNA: TGTGCCATCAGTGAGTCCCAGTCACTTAACTATGGCTACACCTTC. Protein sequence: CAISESQSLNYGYTF.

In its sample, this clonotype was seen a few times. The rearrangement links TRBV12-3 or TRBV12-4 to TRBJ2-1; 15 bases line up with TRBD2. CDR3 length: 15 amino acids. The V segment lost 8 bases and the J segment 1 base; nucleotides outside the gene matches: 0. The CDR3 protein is CASGTSGRSYNEQFF. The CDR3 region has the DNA TGTGCCAGCGGGACTAGCGGGAGGTCCTACAATGAGCAGTTCTTC.

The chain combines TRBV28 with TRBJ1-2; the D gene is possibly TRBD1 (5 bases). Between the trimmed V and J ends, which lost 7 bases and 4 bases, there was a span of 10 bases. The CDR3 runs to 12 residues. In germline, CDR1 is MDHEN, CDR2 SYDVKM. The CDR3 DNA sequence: TGTGCCAGCATGTGGGGGACCTATGGCTACACCTTC. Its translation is CASMWGTYGYTF.

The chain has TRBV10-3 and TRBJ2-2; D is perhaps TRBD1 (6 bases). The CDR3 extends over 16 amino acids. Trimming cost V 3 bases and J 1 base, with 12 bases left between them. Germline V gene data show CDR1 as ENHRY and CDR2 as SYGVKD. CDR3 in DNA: TGTGCCATCAGTGACTCCTTGGGACAGAACACCGGGGAGCTGTTTTTT. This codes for CAISDSLGQNTGELFF.

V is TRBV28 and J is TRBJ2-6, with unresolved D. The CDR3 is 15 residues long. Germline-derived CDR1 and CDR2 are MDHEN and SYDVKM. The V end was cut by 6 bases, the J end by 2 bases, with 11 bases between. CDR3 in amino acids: CASSSRVPGANVLTF. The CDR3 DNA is TGTGCCAGCAGCTCTCGGGTACCTGGGGCCAACGTCCTGACTTTC.

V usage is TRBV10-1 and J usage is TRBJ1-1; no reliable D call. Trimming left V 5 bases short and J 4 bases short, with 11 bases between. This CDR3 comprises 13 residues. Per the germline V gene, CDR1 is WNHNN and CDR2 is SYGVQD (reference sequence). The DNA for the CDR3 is TGCGCCAGCAGTCTTGACACCCGCACTGAAGCTTTCTTT. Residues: CASSLDTRTEAFF.

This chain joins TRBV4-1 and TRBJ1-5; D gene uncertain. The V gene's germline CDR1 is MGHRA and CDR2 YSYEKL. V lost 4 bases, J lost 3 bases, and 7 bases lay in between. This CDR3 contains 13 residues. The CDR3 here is CASSLLINQPQHF. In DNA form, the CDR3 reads TGCGCCAGCAGCCTACTGATCAATCAGCCCCAGCATTTT.

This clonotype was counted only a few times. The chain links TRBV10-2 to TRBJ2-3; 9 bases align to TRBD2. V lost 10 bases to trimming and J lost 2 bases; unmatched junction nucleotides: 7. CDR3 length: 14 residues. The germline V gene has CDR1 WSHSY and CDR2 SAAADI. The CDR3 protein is CATEREELTDTQYF. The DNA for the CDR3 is TGCGCCACAGAGCGGGAGGAACTCACAGATACGCAGTATTTT.

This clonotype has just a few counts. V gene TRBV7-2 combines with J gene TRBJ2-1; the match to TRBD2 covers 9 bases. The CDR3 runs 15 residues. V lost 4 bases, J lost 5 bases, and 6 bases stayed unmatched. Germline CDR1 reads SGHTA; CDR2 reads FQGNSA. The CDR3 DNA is TGTGCCAGCAGCTCAAGCGGGGGGCCCCACAATGAGCAGTTCTTC. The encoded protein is CASSSSGGPHNEQFF.

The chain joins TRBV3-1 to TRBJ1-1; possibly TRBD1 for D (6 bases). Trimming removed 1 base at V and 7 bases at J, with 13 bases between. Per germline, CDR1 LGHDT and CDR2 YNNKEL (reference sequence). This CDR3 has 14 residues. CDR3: CASSQGVGGYEAFF. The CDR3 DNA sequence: TGTGCCAGCAGCCAAGGGGTAGGGGGATATGAAGCTTTCTTT.